The sequence of this TCR beta chain was determined in a study of blood T cell repertoires in COVID-19. Assay used: immunoSEQ multiplex PCR; TCRdb lists only in-frame clones, some missing. This table has 140,000 to 150,000 clones, around 87% appearing once. This CDR3 is 15 amino acids long. CDR1 MNHEY and CDR2 SVGAGI come from the germline V gene. V lost 10 bases to trimming and J lost 7 bases, with 25 bases between them. The chain is built from TRBV6-5 and TRBJ1-2, with TRBD1 as a possible D gene (5 bases). The sequence came from a woman in her fifties or sixties with active COVID-19. Sequencing was done on a sample of peripheral blood. CDR3 sequence (DNA): TGTGCCACCGAAAACCAATTGGGCAGGGAGGCTGGCTACACCTTC. Encoded protein: CATENQLGREAGYTF.